This record covers a single T cell receptor (beta chain). This clonotype was counted between two and nine times. Its antigen remains unidentified. No base qualities exist here, and no much larger clone lies one base off it. This entry comes from a study of blood T cells in healthy people across ages (dated by TCRdb to the mid-2010s). Regarding the study in general: In model experiments, roughly one uniquely barcoded TCR beta cDNA molecule per two T cells was captured by template switching. Age-related changes in TCR beta repertoire diversity were measured in the study by deep sequencing normalized with unique cDNA molecular identifiers. Donors were grouped into four age groups: young (average 16 years), middle-aged (39), aged (about 60) and long-lived (approximately 75). To avoid experimental bias, donors of different ages were distributed randomly across sequencing lanes. Two additional independent replicas of 1 million unique cDNA reads from the same blood draw were analyzed for two donors (one aged 18 to 30 and one aged 80 or older).

Via the germline V gene, CDR1 is SGHAT and CDR2 FQNNGV. V is pared back by 0 bases and J by 4 bases, with 9 bases lying between the germline termini. Reading from cysteine to phenylalanine, the CDR3 counts 14 amino acids. This entry keeps only the CDR3 DNA: 42 bases, framed from base 1. Receptor amplification or capture employed 5' RACE. Instrument on record: Illumina HiSeq 2500. A second 7 to 11 cycle PCR used a sample-barcoded 5' primer and a J-beta primer mix. A template-switch 5' adaptor carrying 12 random nucleotides introduced a unique molecular identifier onto each TCR beta cDNA molecule. Each sample yielded at least 2.5 million CDR3-containing paired-end reads. The Mint cDNA synthesis kit, primed by a TRBC-specific oligonucleotide, was used to synthesize first-strand cDNA from all RNA. Following uracil-DNA glycosylase treatment, a first 18-cycle PCR with universal primers M1SS and BC2_uni_R was performed on all cDNA. The paper's data handling went like this. Each sample was normalized by randomly selecting 1 million high-quality reads, each carrying a distinct molecular identifier. Reads with shared molecular identifiers were discarded instead of being binned into consensus sequences. MiTCR, set to a Q25 quality threshold and the strictest error-elimination algorithm, was used for CDR3 identification, clonotype clustering and error correction. Lower-bound total TCR beta diversity was estimated with a nonparametric unseen species model using Euler transformation. TCRdb's own reprocessing of the public reads used fastp at Q25 and MiXCR and kept productive beta chains. Entries are consolidated by CDR3 protein sequence, retaining the most common genes and DNA. The V and J calls were not made by the authors but by TCRdb's processing. This sample comprises 600,000 to 650,000 distinct CDR3 sequences, 58% of them detected only once. 30% to 40% of the sample goes to the ten largest clones.

The donors were around 39 Caucasian individuals from Russia, aged 6 to 90 years, who were systemically healthy. Roughly 11 milliliters of peripheral blood were drawn from each donor into EDTA-treated Vacutainer tubes. Ficoll-Paque density-gradient centrifugation was used to isolate PBMCs, with at least 7 million obtained per sample. Trizol reagent was used to extract total RNA from PBMCs, with at least 5.5 micrograms per sample. For every donor, an aliquot of PBMCs went through flow cytometry to measure the percentages of naive CD45RAhigh/CD27high T cells. The full study reports these points: Because profiling used bulk unsorted PBMCs, naive and antigen-experienced compartments could not be compared conclusively. Because donor CMV infection status was unknown, age-related changes in expanded clonotypes were potentially confounded. The percentage of naive T cells measured by flow cytometry correlated strongly with observed TCR beta diversity. Estimates of total diversity based on one million sequenced T cells were regarded as lower bounds and as underestimates. Observed TCR beta diversity per million T cells fell roughly linearly with age, and a significant reduction was already apparent by age about 43. Compared with the aged group, more naive CD4+ T cells, fewer expanded clones and increased TCR diversity were shown by the long-lived group, suggesting age selection.

The chain is encoded by TRBV11-2 joined to TRBJ1-2; there is no confident call for the D gene. The clonotype comes from a man aged 55-75 years in good health. The material sequenced was blood. The DNA sequence is as follows: TGTGCCAGCAGCTTAGATTGGCCAGTCTATGGCTACACCTTC. Translated, it gives CASSLDWPVYGYTF.